Following are 12 T cell receptor beta chains from one sample sequenced in a study of T cell changes during pregnancy in multiple sclerosis. Using immunoSEQ multiplex PCR, the repertoire was profiled, and TCRdb retains in-frame clones only, with some absent. This repertoire shows roughly 100,000 clones, around 94% found once; its top ten account for 0.75% to 0.95%. The sequencing here drew on peripheral blood, taken after pregnancy. Every receptor here comes from a female donor with multiple sclerosis, enrolled in a pregnancy study.

The gene calls are TRBV19 and TRBJ1-6, with 7 bases fitting TRBD1. CDR1 is LNHDA, CDR2 SQIVND, per germline (reference sequence). The J segment lost 7 bases and the V segment lost 5 bases, leaving 8 bases of the junction unmatched. The CDR3 has 15 amino acids. The DNA of the CDR3 is TGTGCCAGTAGTCCGGAACAGGGGTACAATTCACCCCTCCACTTT. Translation gives CASSPEQGYNSPLHF.

The genes are TRBV5-4 and TRBJ1-2; no clear D. Germline-derived CDR1 and CDR2 are SGHNT and YYREEE (reference sequence). The CDR3 has 16 residues. V lost 4 bases to trimming and J lost 4 bases, with 20 bases between them. The CDR3: CASSQDQARQPYGYTF. DNA of the CDR3: TGTGCCAGCAGCCAAGATCAGGCCAGGCAGCCCTATGGCTACACCTTC.

The rearrangement uses TRBV7-7 and TRBJ2-2; a possible D gene is TRBD1 (6 bases). V lost 5 bases and J lost 0, with 10 bases in between. This CDR3 has 15 residues. The germline V gene has CDR1 SSHAT and CDR2 FNYEAQ (reference sequence). For the CDR3, the DNA is TGTGCCAGCAGCCCCGACAGGACGAACACCGGGGAGCTGTTTTTT. It yields the protein CASSPDRTNTGELFF.

This sequence joins TRBV10-3 and TRBJ2-3, with D possibly TRBD1 on 6 matching bases. The CDR3 has 15 residues. The V gene's germline CDR1 is ENHRY and CDR2 SYGVKD. Between the trimmed V and J ends, which lost 5 bases and 0 bases, there was a span of 12 bases. CDR3 loop: CAISSGQSSTDTQYF. The CDR3 DNA sequence: TGTGCCATCAGTTCCGGACAGTCGAGCACAGATACGCAGTATTTT.

This chain links TRBV15 with TRBJ1-1, with TRBD1 identical over 7 bases. Germline values: CDR1 LNHNV, CDR2 YYDKDF (reference sequence). The junction had 4 bases not matched to a gene; V was cut back by 5 bases and J by 4 bases. The length of the CDR3 is 13 residues. The CDR3 is CATSLHRGTEAFF. The CDR3 region has the DNA TGTGCCACCAGCCTCCACAGGGGCACTGAAGCTTTCTTT.

V gene TRBV18 combines with J gene TRBJ2-7; 7 bases match TRBD1. Germline trimming cut 4 bases from V and 4 bases from J; bases unmatched to any gene: 10. The CDR3 sequence is 15 residues long. Germline V CDR1 and CDR2: KGHSH, LQKENI. As DNA, the CDR3 is TGTGCCAGCTCACTGGCTCGGGACAGCCTATACGAGCAGTACTTC. Its translation: CASSLARDSLYEQYF.

The chain is built from TRBV7-2 and TRBJ1-2; no reliable D call. V lost 5 bases, J lost 8 bases, and 18 bases lay in between. This CDR3 has 14 residues. Germline CDR1 and CDR2: SGHTA and FQGNSA. CDR3 in DNA: TGTGCCAGCAGCCCCAACGCGGAATCCGGGGGCTACACCTTC. Translated, it gives CASSPNAESGGYTF. The full variable domain, rest sourced from reference TRBV7-2 and TRBJ1-2, is GAGVSQSPSNKVTEKGKDVELRCDPISGHTALYWYRQSLGQGLEFLIYFQGNSAPDKSGLPSDRFSAERTGGSVSTLTIQRTQQEDSAVYLCASSPNAESGGYTFGSGTRLTVV.

The chain has TRBV18 and TRBJ1-2, with 7 bases aligning to TRBD1. There are 13 residues in the CDR3. After removal of 3 bases from V and 8 bases from J, the junction contained 6 bases not matched to a gene. Germline V gene sequence: CDR1 KGHSH, CDR2 LQKENI. The CDR3 loop reads CASSPTGSGGYTF. The CDR3, as DNA: TGTGCCAGCTCACCGACAGGGTCTGGCGGCTACACCTTC.

This clone showed up just once. The V gene is TRBV27, the J gene TRBJ2-3; D may be TRBD1 (6 bases). The length of the CDR3 is 15 residues. Trimming cost V 6 bases and J 6 bases, with 19 bases left between them. The germline gives CDR1 MNHEY, CDR2 SMNVEV (reference sequence). This CDR3 is CASSIGPTRGDTQYF. In nucleotides, the CDR3 is TGTGCCAGCAGCATCGGGCCCACGAGGGGGGATACGCAGTATTTT.

The V gene is TRBV5-1, the J gene TRBJ1-1; D gene uncertain. CDR1 and CDR2 (germline): SGHRS, YFSETQ. CDR3 length: 15 amino acids. V lost 0 bases, J lost 0 bases, and 9 bases lay in between. CDR3 loop: CASSLVGSLNTEAFF. The DNA of the CDR3 is TGCGCCAGCAGCTTGGTGGGCAGTCTGAACACTGAAGCTTTCTTT.

The chain recombines TRBV5-4 with TRBJ2-7; the match to TRBD1 covers 9 bases. Trimming took 5 bases from V and 1 from J; bases not matched to a gene: 4. Germline CDR1 and CDR2: SGHNT and YYREEE (reference sequence). CDR3 length: 14 amino acids. The DNA of the CDR3 is TGTGCCAGCAGGCCGGGACAGGGATCCTACGAGCAGTACTTC. Amino acid sequence: CASRPGQGSYEQYF.

This clone occurred once. The V call is TRBV5-4, the J call TRBJ2-7, with D possibly being TRBD2 (5 bases). V lost 0 bases and J 3 bases, leaving 13 bases between the germline ends. Germline CDR1 is SGHNT and CDR2 is YYREEE (reference sequence). This CDR3 is built from 15 residues. CDR3: CASSLGGLTLYEQYF. The DNA of the CDR3 is TGTGCCAGCAGCTTGGGAGGACTTACTCTCTACGAGCAGTACTTC. Looking up the rest from reference TRBV5-4 and TRBJ2-7 gives the full variable domain: ETGVTQSPTHLIKTRGQQVTLRCSSQSGHNTVSWYQQALGQGPQFIFQYYREEENGRGNFPPRFSGLQFPNYSSELNVNALELDDSALYLCASSLGGLTLYEQYFGPGTRLTVT.